Included here is one T cell receptor (beta chain) sequence, with context. The antigen is unknown. The data belong to a study of T cells in Graves' hyperthyroidism and ophthalmopathy. Study results and caveats: Blood also showed most of the thyroid clonotypes that were expanded above 0.001.

Amplification of TCR beta CDR3 regions used RNA as the template. The study used the HTBI primer set for a first-round RT-PCR of the TCR CDR3. In TCRdb, the multiplex PCR reads were re-called with MiXCR into one record per CDR3 protein. Of about 700,000 distinct CDR3 sequences in the sample, 45% are singletons; the top ten hold less than 9%. For the diagnoses, clinical symptoms, serum thyroxine and TRAb, thyroid ultrasound and orbital computed tomography were used. Between the trimmed V and J ends, which lost 4 bases and 2 bases, there was a span of 30 bases. The CDR3 runs 21 residues. Per the germline V gene, CDR1 is LNHDA and CDR2 is SQIVND (reference sequence).

Input material: peripheral blood or thyroid tissue (not recorded which). This receptor was identified in an adult man with Graves' disease, either hyperthyroidism or ophthalmopathy (not recorded which). The chain combines TRBV19 with TRBJ1-5, with D perhaps TRBD1 (6 bases). CDR3 bases: TGTGCCAGTAGTACACTAATCATTCCCAATCGTTTGGGGGGCGGCAATCAGCCCCAGCATTTT. Its translation: CASSTLIIPNRLGGGNQPQHF.